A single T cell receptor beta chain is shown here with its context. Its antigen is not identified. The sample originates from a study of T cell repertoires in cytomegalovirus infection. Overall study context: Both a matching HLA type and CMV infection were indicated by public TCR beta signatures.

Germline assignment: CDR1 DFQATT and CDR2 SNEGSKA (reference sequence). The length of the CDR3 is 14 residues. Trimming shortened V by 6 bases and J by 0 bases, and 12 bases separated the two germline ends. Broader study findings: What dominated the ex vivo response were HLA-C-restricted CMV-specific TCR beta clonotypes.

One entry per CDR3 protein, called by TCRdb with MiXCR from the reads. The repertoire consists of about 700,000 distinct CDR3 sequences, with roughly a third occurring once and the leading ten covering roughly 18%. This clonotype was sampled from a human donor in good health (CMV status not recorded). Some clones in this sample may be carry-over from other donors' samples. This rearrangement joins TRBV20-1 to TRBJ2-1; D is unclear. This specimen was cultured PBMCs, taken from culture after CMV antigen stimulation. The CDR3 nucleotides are TGCAGTGCGGGCTCCGTCGTCTCCTACAATGAGCAGTTCTTC. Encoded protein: CSAGSVVSYNEQFF.